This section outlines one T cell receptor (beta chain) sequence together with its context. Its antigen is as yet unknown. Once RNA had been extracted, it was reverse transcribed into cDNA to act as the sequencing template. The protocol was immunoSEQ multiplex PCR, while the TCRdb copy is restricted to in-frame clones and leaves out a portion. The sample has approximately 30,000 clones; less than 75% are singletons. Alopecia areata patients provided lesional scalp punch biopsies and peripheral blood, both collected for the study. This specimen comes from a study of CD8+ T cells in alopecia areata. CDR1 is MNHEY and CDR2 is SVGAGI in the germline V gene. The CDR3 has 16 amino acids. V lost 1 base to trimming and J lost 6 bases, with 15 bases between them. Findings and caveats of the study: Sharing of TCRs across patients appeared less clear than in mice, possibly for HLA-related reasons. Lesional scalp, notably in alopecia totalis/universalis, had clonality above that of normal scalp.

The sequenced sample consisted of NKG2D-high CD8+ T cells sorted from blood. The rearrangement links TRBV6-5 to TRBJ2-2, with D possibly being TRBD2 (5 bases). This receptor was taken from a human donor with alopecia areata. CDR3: CASSYLGRLSAGELFF. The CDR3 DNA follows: TGTGCCAGCAGTTACTTGGGCAGACTAAGCGCCGGGGAGCTGTTTTTT.